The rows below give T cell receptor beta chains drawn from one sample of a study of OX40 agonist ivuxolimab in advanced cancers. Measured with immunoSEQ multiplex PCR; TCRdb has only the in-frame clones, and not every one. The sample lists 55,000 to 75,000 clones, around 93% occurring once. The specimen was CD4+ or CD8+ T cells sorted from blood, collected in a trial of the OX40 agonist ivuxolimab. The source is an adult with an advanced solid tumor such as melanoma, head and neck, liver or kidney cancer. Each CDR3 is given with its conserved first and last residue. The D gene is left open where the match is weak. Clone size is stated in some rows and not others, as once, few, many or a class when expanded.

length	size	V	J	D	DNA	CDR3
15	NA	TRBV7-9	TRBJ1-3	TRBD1	TGTGCCAGCAGCTCGGACAGGGCTAACGGAAACACCATATATTTT	CASSSDRANGNTIYF
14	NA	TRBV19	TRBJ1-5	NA	TGTGCCAGTAGTATAGGGGGAAACAATCAGCCCCAGCATTTT	CASSIGGNNQPQHF
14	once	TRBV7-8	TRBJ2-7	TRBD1	TGTGCCAGCAGCTCCCGACAGGGGGACTACGAGCAGTACTTC	CASSSRQGDYEQYF
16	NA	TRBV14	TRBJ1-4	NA	TGTGCCAGCAGCCAATTTACGGGGGCAACTAATGAAAAACTGTTTTTT	CASSQFTGATNEKLFF
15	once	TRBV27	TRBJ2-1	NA	TGTGCCAGCACCCTAGGGGAAGGCTCCTACAATGAGCAGTTCTTC	CASTLGEGSYNEQFF
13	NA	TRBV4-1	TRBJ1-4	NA	TGCGCCAGCAGCCCTTTAACATGGGAAAAACTGTTTTTT	CASSPLTWEKLFF
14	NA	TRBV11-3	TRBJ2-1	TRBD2	TGTGCCAGCAGTACCCCGGGACTAGCAAATGAGCAGTTCTTC	CASSTPGLANEQFF
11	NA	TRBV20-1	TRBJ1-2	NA	TGCAGTGCTAGGAGGGGGGACGGCTACACCTTC	CSARRGDGYTF
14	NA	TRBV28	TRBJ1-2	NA	TGTGCCAGCACCCGTGTGGGGACTAACTATGGCTACACCTTC	CASTRVGTNYGYTF
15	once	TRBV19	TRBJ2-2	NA	TGTGCCAGTACCCCTTTCCCAGGGGAAACCGGGGAGCTGTTTTTT	CASTPFPGETGELFF
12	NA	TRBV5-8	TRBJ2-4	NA	TGTGCCAGCAGCTTAAGGGGGGACATTCAGTACTTC	CASSLRGDIQYF
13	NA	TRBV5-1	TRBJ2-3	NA	TGCGCCAGCAGCTTACCCAGCGCAGATACGCAGTATTTT	CASSLPSADTQYF
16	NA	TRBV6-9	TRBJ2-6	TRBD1	TGTGCCAGCAGCGGGACAGGGGGCTCTGGGGCCAACGTCCTGACTTTC	CASSGTGGSGANVLTF
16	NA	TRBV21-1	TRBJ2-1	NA	TGTGCCAGCAGCAACTTCCGGGTAGACAGTTACAATGAGCAGTTCTTC	CASSNFRVDSYNEQFF
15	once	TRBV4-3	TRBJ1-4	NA	TGCGCCAGCAGCCAAGGGAGGGGATTAGATGAAAAACTGTTTTTT	CASSQGRGLDEKLFF
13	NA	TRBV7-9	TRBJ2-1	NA	TGTGCCAGCAGCTGGCAGGGGCACAATGAGCAGTTCTTC	CASSWQGHNEQFF
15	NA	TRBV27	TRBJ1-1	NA	TGTGCCAGCAGTTCGCCCCCGAAGGGGAACACTGAAGCTTTCTTT	CASSSPPKGNTEAFF
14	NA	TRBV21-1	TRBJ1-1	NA	TGTGCCAGCAGCAAGGAGAACAGGGTCACTGAAGCTTTCTTT	CASSKENRVTEAFF
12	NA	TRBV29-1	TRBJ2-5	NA	TGCAGCGTTCCGGGAGATCAAGAGACCCAGTACTTC	CSVPGDQETQYF
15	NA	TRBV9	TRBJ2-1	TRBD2	TGTGCCAGCAGCGCCTCTAGCGGGATGTACAATGAGCAGTTCTTC	CASSASSGMYNEQFF
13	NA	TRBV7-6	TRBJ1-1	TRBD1	TGTGCCAGCAGCACCTTACAGGGGAATGAAGCTTTCTTT	CASSTLQGNEAFF
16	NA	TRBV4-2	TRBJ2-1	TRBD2	TGTGCCAGCAGCCAGGAGACTAGCGGGGGATACAATGAGCAGTTCTTC	CASSQETSGGYNEQFF
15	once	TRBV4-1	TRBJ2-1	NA	TGCGCCAGCAGCCAAGCAGGGAGTGGTGGGGGGTGGCAGTTCTTC	CASSQAGSGGGWQFF
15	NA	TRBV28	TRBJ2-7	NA	TGTGCCAGCAGCTACTCACGCGCAAGCTCCTACGAGCAGTACTTC	CASSYSRASSYEQYF
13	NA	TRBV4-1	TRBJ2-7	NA	TGCGCCAGCAGCCACATAGGGAGCTACGAGCAGTACTTC	CASSHIGSYEQYF
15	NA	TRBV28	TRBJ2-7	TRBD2	TGTGCCAGCAGCCGAAATAGCGGGCCATCCTACGAGCAGTACTTC	CASSRNSGPSYEQYF
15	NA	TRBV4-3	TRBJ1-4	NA	TGCGCCAGCAGCCAAGGGGGGGCTCAGGGTGAAAAACTGTTTTTT	CASSQGGAQGEKLFF
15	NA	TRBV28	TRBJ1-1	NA	TGTGCCAGCAGTTCTAGAGAATGGGGGAACACTGAAGCTTTCTTT	CASSSREWGNTEAFF
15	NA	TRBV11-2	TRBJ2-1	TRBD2	TGTGCCAGCAGCTTAGTGACTAGCGGCCACAATGAGCAGTTCTTC	CASSLVTSGHNEQFF
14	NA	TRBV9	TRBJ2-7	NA	TGTGCCAGCAGCGTAGATAATCAGAGGTACGAGCAGTACTTC	CASSVDNQRYEQYF
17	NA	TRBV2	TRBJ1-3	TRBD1	TGTGCCAGCAGTTCCGGGACAGGGGGTCTATCAGGAAACACCATATATTTT	CASSSGTGGLSGNTIYF
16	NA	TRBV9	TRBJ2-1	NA	TGTGCCAGCAGCGTAGAGGTCGGGGTCCCCTACAATGAGCAGTTCTTC	CASSVEVGVPYNEQFF
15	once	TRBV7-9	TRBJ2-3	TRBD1	TGTGCCAGCAGCTTAGTGACAGGGGGCACAGATACGCAGTATTTT	CASSLVTGGTDTQYF
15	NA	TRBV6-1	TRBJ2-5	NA	TGTGCCAGCAGTGAAATCAGAAGAAGCGCCGAGACCCAGTACTTC	CASSEIRRSAETQYF
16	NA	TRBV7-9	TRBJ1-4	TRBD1	TGTGCCAGCAGCTTAGGACCGGGACAGGGGAATGAAAAACTGTTTTTT	CASSLGPGQGNEKLFF
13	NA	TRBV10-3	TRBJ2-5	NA	TGTGCCACCAGCCGGGACTACCAAGAGACCCAGTACTTC	CATSRDYQETQYF
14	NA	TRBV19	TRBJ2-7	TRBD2	TGTGCCAGTAGTGTCGGACTAGCGGGGCCGGAGCAGTACTTC	CASSVGLAGPEQYF
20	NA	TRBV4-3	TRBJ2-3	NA	TGCGCCAGCAGCCAAGATGTCCCGGGACCCGGAATAGGGCGCACAGATACGCAGTATTTT	CASSQDVPGPGIGRTDTQYF